This T cell receptor (beta chain) was identified during a study of T cells in women clearing cervical HPV infection. Sequencing used immunoSEQ multiplex PCR; TCRdb keeps in-frame clones, though not all of them. This table lists 20,000 to 25,000 clones. General study results and limits: CIN3+ cases had significantly higher TCR richness than controls; evenness did not differ.

Notes on this clone: Its antigen is unknown.

All participants had a single incident cervical HPV16 infection, and prevalent HPV16 infections were excluded. Material: blood buffy coat. This TCR was recovered from a woman aged 18-70 years with a cervical HPV16 infection that either progressed to CIN3+ or cleared (not recorded which).

This CDR3 is CASRAGGSNEKLFF. The CDR3 bases that were read are TGTGCCAGTAGGGCAGGGGGCAGTAATGAAAAA. This chain joins TRBV19 and TRBJ1-4, with 8 bases identical to TRBD1. The CDR3 is cut off 3 residues early in the read; its end comes from the germline J gene. The junction had 4 bases not matched to a gene; V was cut back by 6 bases and J by 4 bases. Germline V lookup: CDR1 LNHDA, CDR2 SQIVND (reference sequence). The CDR3 is 14 residues long.